Listed below are T cell receptor beta chains from one sample, sequenced in a study of long-term antiretroviral therapy in people with HIV. TCRdb's table, derived via immunoSEQ multiplex PCR, lists solely in-frame clones and lacks some. Altogether about 21,000 clones are present, roughly 84% being singletons, with the ten largest covering 8.1%. The sample here was unsorted PBMCs, taken at the start of antiretroviral therapy. These receptors all come from a man aged 50 or older with HIV. The CDR3 runs from the conserved cysteine through the conserved F or W. D genes are given only for firm matches. Size is omitted from some rows. Given values are once, few, many or a class for expanded clones.

J gene: TRBJ1-1
clone size: -
D gene: TRBD1
V gene: TRBV5-6
CDR3 DNA: TGTGCCAGCACCCTCAATTACAGGGGGCTAACTGAAGCTTTCTTT
CDR3 protein: CASTLNYRGLTEAFF

J gene: TRBJ2-2
clone size: -
D gene: -
V gene: TRBV20-1
CDR3 DNA: TGCAGTGCTCCGTACACCGGGGAGCTGTTTTTT
CDR3 protein: CSAPYTGELFF

J gene: TRBJ2-5
clone size: once
D gene: -
V gene: TRBV7-9
CDR3 DNA: TGTGCCAGCAGCTTAACACTAGCAGGAGAGACCCAGTACTTC
CDR3 protein: CASSLTLAGETQYF

J gene: TRBJ2-3
clone size: few
D gene: -
V gene: TRBV10-1
CDR3 DNA: TGCGCCAGCAGTGAGGCAGGGGAGAGCACAGATACGCAGTATTTT
CDR3 protein: CASSEAGESTDTQYF

J gene: TRBJ1-5
clone size: few
D gene: -
V gene: TRBV7-2
CDR3 DNA: TGTGCCAGCAGCTTAGCGCCCAATCAGCCCCAGCATTTT
CDR3 protein: CASSLAPNQPQHF

J gene: TRBJ2-7
clone size: -
D gene: -
V gene: TRBV29-1
CDR3 DNA: TGCAGCGCTGGCCACTCCTACGAGCAGTACTTC
CDR3 protein: CSAGHSYEQYF

J gene: TRBJ2-2
clone size: -
D gene: -
V gene: TRBV18
CDR3 DNA: TGTGCCAGCTCACCTACGAGGTCGCGGGGACACACCGGGGAGCTGTTTTTT
CDR3 protein: CASSPTRSRGHTGELFF

J gene: TRBJ1-4
clone size: -
D gene: -
V gene: TRBV7-8
CDR3 DNA: TGTGCCAGCAGCATCCAAGACAGAAATGAAAAACTGTTTTTT
CDR3 protein: CASSIQDRNEKLFF

J gene: TRBJ1-4
clone size: once
D gene: -
V gene: TRBV5-1
CDR3 DNA: TGCGCCAGCAGCGCACAGTACTCCAATGAAAAACTGTTTTTT
CDR3 protein: CASSAQYSNEKLFF

J gene: TRBJ1-4
clone size: -
D gene: TRBD1
V gene: TRBV19
CDR3 DNA: TGTGCCAGTAGCCTGACAGGGCGGCGCGAAAAACTGTTTTTT
CDR3 protein: CASSLTGRREKLFF

J gene: TRBJ1-6
clone size: -
D gene: -
V gene: TRBV7-9
CDR3 DNA: TGTGCCAGCAGACCAGCCGACGGTTCACCCCTCCACTTT
CDR3 protein: CASRPADGSPLHF

J gene: TRBJ2-1
clone size: once
D gene: TRBD2
V gene: TRBV7-2
CDR3 DNA: TGTGCCAGCAGCTTCCTAGCGGGATTCTCCTACAATGAGCAGTTCTTC
CDR3 protein: CASSFLAGFSYNEQFF

J gene: TRBJ1-1
clone size: few
D gene: -
V gene: TRBV5-6
CDR3 DNA: TGTGCCAGCAGCTGGGGTCTTGAAGCTTTCTTT
CDR3 protein: CASSWGLEAFF

J gene: TRBJ1-2
clone size: -
D gene: -
V gene: TRBV7-9
CDR3 DNA: TGTGCCAGCAGCAAGGGGGACACCCGTCCCGACTATGGCTACACCTTC
CDR3 protein: CASSKGDTRPDYGYTF

J gene: TRBJ1-1
clone size: -
D gene: -
V gene: TRBV18
CDR3 DNA: TGTGCCAGCTCACTTAGTGGGGGGAAGAACACTGAAGCTTTCTTT
CDR3 protein: CASSLSGGKNTEAFF

J gene: TRBJ2-2
clone size: few
D gene: -
V gene: TRBV7-9
CDR3 DNA: TGTGCCAGCAGCCCGACCGGTTTCTGGACGGGGGCAGACACCGGGGAGCTGTTTTTT
CDR3 protein: CASSPTGFWTGADTGELFF

J gene: TRBJ1-5
clone size: few
D gene: -
V gene: TRBV16
CDR3 DNA: TGTGCCAGCACCGGGGACCATAATCAGCCCCAGCATTTT
CDR3 protein: CASTGDHNQPQHF

J gene: TRBJ1-2
clone size: -
D gene: TRBD1
V gene: TRBV7-9
CDR3 DNA: TGTGCCAGCAGCTTACAGGGGGGGGACTCGAGCTACTATGGCTACACCTTC
CDR3 protein: CASSLQGGDSSYYGYTF

J gene: TRBJ1-4
clone size: -
D gene: -
V gene: TRBV6-5
CDR3 DNA: TGTGCCAGCAGTTACGGCCCTGTTAATGAAAAACTGTTTTTT
CDR3 protein: CASSYGPVNEKLFF

J gene: TRBJ2-7
clone size: -
D gene: TRBD1
V gene: TRBV10-3
CDR3 DNA: TGTGCCATCAGTGAGTCGGACAGGGGGGACTACGAGCAGTACTTC
CDR3 protein: CAISESDRGDYEQYF

J gene: TRBJ1-2
clone size: once
D gene: -
V gene: TRBV10-3
CDR3 DNA: TGTGCCATCAGCCCAGGGGAAAGAGATGGCTACACCTTC
CDR3 protein: CAISPGERDGYTF

J gene: TRBJ2-5
clone size: -
D gene: -
V gene: TRBV9
CDR3 DNA: TGTGCCAGCAGCGTACAGGGGGGTCAAGAGACCCAGTACTTC
CDR3 protein: CASSVQGGQETQYF

J gene: TRBJ1-2
clone size: -
D gene: TRBD1
V gene: TRBV28
CDR3 DNA: TGTGCCAGCAGTTCTAGGGGGCCCTATGGCTACACCTTC
CDR3 protein: CASSSRGPYGYTF

J gene: TRBJ2-2
clone size: -
D gene: -
V gene: TRBV30
CDR3 DNA: TGTGCCTGGAGTGATACGGGGAACACCGGGGAGCTGTTTTTT
CDR3 protein: CAWSDTGNTGELFF

J gene: TRBJ2-7
clone size: -
D gene: TRBD1
V gene: TRBV7-8
CDR3 DNA: TGTGCCAGCAGCTTTTGGGGACAGGGGGGTCAGGGGAGTGAGGGCGAGCAGTACTTC
CDR3 protein: CASSFWGQGGQGSEGEQYF